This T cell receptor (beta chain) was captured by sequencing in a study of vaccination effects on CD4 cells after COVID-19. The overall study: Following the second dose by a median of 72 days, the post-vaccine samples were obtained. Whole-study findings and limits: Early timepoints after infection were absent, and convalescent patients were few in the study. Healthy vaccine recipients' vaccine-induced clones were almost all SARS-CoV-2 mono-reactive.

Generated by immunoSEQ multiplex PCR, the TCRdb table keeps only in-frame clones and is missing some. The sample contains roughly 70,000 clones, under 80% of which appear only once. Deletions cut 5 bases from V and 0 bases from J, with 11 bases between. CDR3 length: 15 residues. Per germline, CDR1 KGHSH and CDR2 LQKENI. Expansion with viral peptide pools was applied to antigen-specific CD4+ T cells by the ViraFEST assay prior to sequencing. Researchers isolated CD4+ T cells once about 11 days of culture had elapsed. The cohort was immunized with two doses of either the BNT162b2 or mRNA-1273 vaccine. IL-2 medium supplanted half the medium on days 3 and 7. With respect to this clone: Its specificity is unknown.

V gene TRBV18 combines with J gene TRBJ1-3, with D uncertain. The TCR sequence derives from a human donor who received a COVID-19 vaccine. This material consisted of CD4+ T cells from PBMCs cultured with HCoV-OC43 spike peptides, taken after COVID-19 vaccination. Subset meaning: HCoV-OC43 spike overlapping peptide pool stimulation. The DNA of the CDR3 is TGTGCCAGCTCAGATGGACTCCGCTCTGGAAACACCATATATTTT. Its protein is CASSDGLRSGNTIYF.